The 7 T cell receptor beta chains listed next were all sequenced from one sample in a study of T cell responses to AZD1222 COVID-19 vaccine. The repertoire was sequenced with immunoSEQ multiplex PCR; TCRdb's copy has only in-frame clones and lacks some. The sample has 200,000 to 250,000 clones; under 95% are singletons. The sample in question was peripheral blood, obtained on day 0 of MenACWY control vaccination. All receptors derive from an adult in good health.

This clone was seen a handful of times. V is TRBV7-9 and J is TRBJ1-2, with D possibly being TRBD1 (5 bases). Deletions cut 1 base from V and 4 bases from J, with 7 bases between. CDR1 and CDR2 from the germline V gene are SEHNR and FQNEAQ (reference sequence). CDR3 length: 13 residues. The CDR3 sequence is CASSLGQSYGYTF. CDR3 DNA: TGTGCCAGCAGCTTAGGACAGTCCTATGGCTACACCTTC. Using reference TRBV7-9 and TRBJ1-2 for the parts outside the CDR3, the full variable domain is DTGVSQNPRHKITKRGQNVTFRCDPISEHNRLYWYRQTLGQGPEFLTYFQNEAQLEKSRLLSDRFSAERPKGSFSTLEIQRTEQGDSAMYLCASSLGQSYGYTFGSGTRLTVV.

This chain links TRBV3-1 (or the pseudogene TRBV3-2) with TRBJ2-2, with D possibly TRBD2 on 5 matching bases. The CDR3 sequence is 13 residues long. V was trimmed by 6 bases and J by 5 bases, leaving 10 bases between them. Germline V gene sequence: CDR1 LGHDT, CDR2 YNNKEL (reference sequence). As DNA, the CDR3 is TGTGCCAGCAGGGTATCGGGAACCGGGGAGCTGTTTTTT. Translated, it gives CASRVSGTGELFF.

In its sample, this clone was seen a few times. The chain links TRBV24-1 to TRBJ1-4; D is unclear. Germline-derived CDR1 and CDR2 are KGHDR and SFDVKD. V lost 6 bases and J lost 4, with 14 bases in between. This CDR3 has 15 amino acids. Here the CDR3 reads CATSPSSGLNEKLFF. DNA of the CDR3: TGTGCCACCAGTCCCTCCTCGGGTCTTAATGAAAAACTGTTTTTT.

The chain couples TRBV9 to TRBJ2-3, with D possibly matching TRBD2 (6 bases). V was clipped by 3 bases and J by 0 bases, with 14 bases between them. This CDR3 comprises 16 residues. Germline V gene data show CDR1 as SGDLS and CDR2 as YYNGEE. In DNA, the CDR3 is TGTGCCAGCAGCGCACGGGACTTTTCTAGCACAGATACGCAGTATTTT. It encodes CASSARDFSSTDTQYF.

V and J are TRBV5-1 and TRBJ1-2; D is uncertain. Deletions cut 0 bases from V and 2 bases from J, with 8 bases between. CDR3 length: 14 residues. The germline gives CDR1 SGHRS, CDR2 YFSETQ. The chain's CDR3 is CASSLEPGNYGYTF. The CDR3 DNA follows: TGCGCCAGCAGCTTGGAGCCGGGGAACTATGGCTACACCTTC.

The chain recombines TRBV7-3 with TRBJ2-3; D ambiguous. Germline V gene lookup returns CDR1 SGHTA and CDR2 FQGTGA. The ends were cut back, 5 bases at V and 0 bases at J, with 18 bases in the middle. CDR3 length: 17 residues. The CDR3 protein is CASSLKTRPSSTDTQYF. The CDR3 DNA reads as TGTGCCAGCAGCCTCAAGACCCGACCCTCTAGCACAGATACGCAGTATTTT.

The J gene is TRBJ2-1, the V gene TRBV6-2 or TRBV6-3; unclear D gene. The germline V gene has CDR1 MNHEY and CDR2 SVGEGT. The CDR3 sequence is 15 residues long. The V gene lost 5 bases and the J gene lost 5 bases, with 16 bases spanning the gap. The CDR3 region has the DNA TGTGCCAGCAGTGGGTCTGGCATAAAACACAATGAGCAGTTCTTC. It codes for CASSGSGIKHNEQFF.